Each of the 29 T cell receptor beta chains below was sequenced from the same sample in a study of CD8+ T cells in alopecia areata (dated by TCRdb to the late 2010s). Libraries were made using the immunoSEQ multiplex PCR assay. For TCR sequencing, RNA was extracted from every sample and reverse transcribed into cDNA to serve as template. TCRdb carries this immuneACCESS record with in-frame sequences only. Its versions omit some clonotypes, under half of them owing to an unresolved V gene in the studies checked, with the rest unexplained. For this sample the table gives over 150,000 clones, of which approximately 62% were detected only once. More than 13% of the sample comes from the top ten. The time point label corresponds to: roughly 26 weeks on oral tofacitinib. This sample's treatment or condition label indicates: oral pan-JAK inhibitor, 5-10 mg twice daily. Source: CD4+ T cells sorted from blood, taken at week 24, from a patient treated with tofacitinib. Receptors originate from a human donor with alopecia areata.

V gene TRBV7-9 combines with J gene TRBJ2-3, with D unresolved. Germline assignment: CDR1 SEHNR and CDR2 FQNEAQ (reference sequence). The length of the CDR3 is 13 residues. The V end was cut by 7 bases, the J end by 1 base, with 9 bases between. The CDR3, as DNA: TGTGCCAGCAACCGGCTCGGCACAGATACGCAGTATTTT. Encoded protein: CASNRLGTDTQYF. The variable domain in full, completed from reference TRBV7-9 and TRBJ2-3, reads DTGVSQNPRHKITKRGQNVTFRCDPISEHNRLYWYRQTLGQGPEFLTYFQNEAQLEKSRLLSDRFSAERPKGSFSTLEIQRTEQGDSAMYLCASNRLGTDTQYFGPGTRLTVL.

The V gene is TRBV30, the J gene TRBJ1-4, with a tentative D call TRBD1 (5 bases). Trimming shortened V by 4 bases and J by 14 bases, and 20 bases separated the two germline ends. Germline V gene lookup returns CDR1 GTSNPN and CDR2 SVGIG (reference sequence). This CDR3 is 13 amino acids long. CDR3 nucleotide sequence: TGTGCCTGGACCGCCTTTGTTGGCGGGGGGCTGTTTTTT. This translates into CAWTAFVGGGLFF.

This clone was observed many times. The V gene is TRBV7-9, the J gene TRBJ2-6, with TRBD1 as a possible D gene (5 bases). The germline V gene has CDR1 SEHNR and CDR2 FQNEAQ (reference sequence). V lost 1 base to trimming and J lost 2 bases, with 6 bases between them. The CDR3 is made up of 15 amino acids. As DNA, the CDR3 is TGTGCCAGCAGCTTAGGGGGCGCTGGGGCCAACGTCCTGACTTTC. The encoded protein is CASSLGGAGANVLTF.

The V and J genes are TRBV19 and TRBJ2-3, with TRBD2 matching 11 bases. This CDR3 region has 13 residues. Germline CDR1 and CDR2: LNHDA and SQIVND (reference sequence). J lost 8 bases, V lost 6 bases, and 4 bases had no gene match. The DNA of the CDR3 is TGTGCCAGTAGAACTAGCGGGGGAGGTACGCAGTATTTT. Residues: CASRTSGGGTQYF.

This clone has only one observation. The sample contains more than one DNA sequence encoding this CDR3. The chain carries TRBV30 and TRBJ2-7; D unresolved. The V gene's germline CDR1 is GTSNPN and CDR2 SVGIG (reference sequence). V shed 2 bases and J shed 2 bases, with 4 bases lying between them. CDR3 size: 11 residues. The CDR3 nucleotides read TGTGCCTGGAGTTTGACCTACGAGCAGTACTTC. Protein product: CAWSLTYEQYF. The full variable domain, its missing parts supplied by reference TRBV30 and TRBJ2-7, is SQTIHQWPATLVQPVGSPLSLECTVEGTSNPNLYWYRQAAGRGLQLLFYSVGIGQISSEVPQNLSASRPQDRQFILSSKKLLLSDSGFYLCAWSLTYEQYFGPGTRLTVT.

This clone was counted only a few times. The rearrangement uses TRBV29-1 and TRBJ2-1; D is possibly TRBD2 (5 bases). Germline V gene lookup returns CDR1 SQVTM and CDR2 ANQGSEA. The V end lost 6 bases, the J end lost 6 bases, and 18 bases lay between the germline ends. This CDR3 has 14 amino acids. The CDR3 DNA is TGCAGCGTAGTGAAACTAGGTATGGCCAATGAGCAGTTCTTC. Translating it yields CSVVKLGMANEQFF.

This chain links TRBV20-1 with TRBJ1-2; D gene uncertain. Germline V gives CDR1 DFQATT, CDR2 SNEGSKA (reference sequence). Trimming shortened V by 0 bases and J by 6 bases, and 5 bases separated the two germline ends. This CDR3 region has 11 residues. The CDR3, as DNA: TGCAGTGCTAGAGAAGGGAATGGCTACACCTTC. This encodes CSAREGNGYTF.

The table lists this clone with a few counts. This chain joins TRBV6-5 and TRBJ1-1, with D perhaps matching TRBD1 (5 bases). The CDR3 sequence is 16 residues long. Trimming cost V 1 base and J 3 bases, with 15 bases left between them. The V gene's germline CDR1 is MNHEY and CDR2 SVGAGI. CDR3 nucleotides: TGTGCCAGCAGTTACTGGGACGGACGGTTAGACACTGAAGCTTTCTTT. Protein product: CASSYWDGRLDTEAFF.

The gene calls are TRBV4-2 and TRBJ1-5; 7 bases fit TRBD1. In germline, CDR1 is LGHNA, CDR2 YNFKEQ. The junction had 5 bases not matched to a gene; V was cut back by 1 base and J by 5 bases. The CDR3 has 15 amino acids. The CDR3 region has the DNA TGTGCCAGCAGCCAAGTACAGGGGACAGATCAGCCCCAGCATTTT. It specifies CASSQVQGTDQPQHF.

This clone was found a few times. V is TRBV27 and J is TRBJ1-5; 7 bases match TRBD1. The ends lost 2 bases at V and 9 bases at J; junction bases unmatched: 4. Germline V lookup: CDR1 MNHEY, CDR2 SMNVEV (reference sequence). This CDR3 spans 13 amino acids. Here the CDR3 DNA reads TGTGCCAGCAGTTTAGAGGGGGCTGGGCCCCAGCATTTT. Translation gives CASSLEGAGPQHF.

The chain is built from TRBV6-5 and TRBJ1-5; the D is unclear. The germline V gene encodes CDR1 MNHEY and CDR2 SVGAGI. The V end was cut by 6 bases, the J end by 5 bases, with 11 bases between. The CDR3 has 13 residues. The CDR3 sequence: CASSRSGDQPQHF. The DNA for the CDR3 is TGTGCCAGCAGCCGAAGCGGTGATCAGCCCCAGCATTTT.

The chain links TRBV6-5 to TRBJ2-7; 11 bases map to TRBD1. This CDR3 spans 14 amino acids. Unmatched junction bases numbered 3, after V lost 4 bases and J lost 4 bases. Per the germline V gene, CDR1 is MNHEY and CDR2 is SVGAGI. CDR3 nucleotides: TGTGCCAGCAGTTCCGGACAGGGGGCTTACGAGCAGTACTTC. Amino acid sequence: CASSSGQGAYEQYF.

The J gene is TRBJ1-5, the V gene TRBV5-6, with D perhaps TRBD1 (5 bases). V dropped 4 bases and J dropped 7 bases, with 18 bases sitting between them. The CDR3 length is 15 residues. Germline assignment: CDR1 SGHDT and CDR2 YYEEEE. The CDR3 DNA is TGTGCCAGCAGCCCCGGGACCGATACAAGGCAGCCCCAGCATTTT. Translating gives CASSPGTDTRQPQHF.

The J gene is TRBJ2-3, the V gene TRBV4-1; 12 nucleotides align to TRBD2. Germline CDR1 is MGHRA and CDR2 is YSYEKL. The V gene end was trimmed by 1 base and the J gene end by 5 bases; junction bases not matched to a gene: 7. CDR3 length equals 17 residues. In DNA, the CDR3 is TGCGCCAGCAGCCAAGGTTCTAGCGGGGGGGCCAGAGATACGCAGTATTTT. It encodes CASSQGSSGGARDTQYF.

The chain joins TRBV7-9 to TRBJ1-1, with TRBD1 matching 8 bases. The CDR3 sequence is 14 residues long. V gave up 7 bases and J gave up 6 bases; unmatched junction bases: 10. Germline V gives CDR1 SEHNR, CDR2 FQNEAQ (reference sequence). The CDR3 nucleotides are TGTGCCAGCACCGAGACAGGGGCCTCGGCTGAAGCTTTCTTT. Protein product: CASTETGASAEAFF.

V and J are TRBV15 and TRBJ2-1; no clear D. The CDR3 has 17 amino acids. The germline CDR1 and CDR2 sequences are LNHNV and YYDKDF (reference sequence). V dropped 2 bases and J dropped 0 bases, with 14 bases sitting between them. The CDR3 nucleotides read TGTGCCACCAGCAGACTGTGGAGTGGCAGCTCCTACAATGAGCAGTTCTTC. Translated: CATSRLWSGSSYNEQFF.

The rearrangement links TRBV5-1 to TRBJ2-3; D might be TRBD1 or TRBD2, each matching 5 bases. Germline V gene sequence: CDR1 SGHRS, CDR2 YFSETQ. Trimming took off 2 bases at V and 4 bases at J, with 29 bases between the two ends. The CDR3 has 20 amino acids. In DNA form, the CDR3 reads TGCGCCAGCAGCTTATCATTATCCACCGGGACCCTCGGCGCCGCAGATACGCAGTATTTT. Protein: CASSLSLSTGTLGAADTQYF.

The chain has TRBV19 and TRBJ2-7; 8 nucleotides agree with TRBD2. The J segment lost 0 bases and the V segment lost 9 bases, leaving 10 bases of the junction unmatched. Germline assignment: CDR1 LNHDA and CDR2 SQIVND (reference sequence). This CDR3 region has 15 residues. The CDR3 loop is CASNRRRGASYEQYF. The CDR3 DNA reads as TGTGCCAGCAATAGGCGGCGGGGGGCCTCCTACGAGCAGTACTTC. Together with reference TRBV19 and TRBJ2-7, the CDR3 gives the full variable domain: DGGITQSPKYLFRKEGQNVTLSCEQNLNHDAMYWYRQDPGQGLRLIYYSQIVNDFQKGDIAEGYSVSREKKESFPLTVTSAQKNPTAFYLCASNRRRGASYEQYFGPGTRLTVT.

V gene TRBV6-6 combines with J gene TRBJ1-5; maybe TRBD1 (6 bases). V gave up 6 bases and J gave up 5 bases, with 11 bases separating them. This CDR3 comprises 13 residues. CDR1 and CDR2 (germline): MNHNY, SVGAGI (reference sequence). CDR3 residues: CASRNRADQPQHF. DNA for the CDR3: TGTGCCAGCAGAAACAGGGCGGATCAGCCCCAGCATTTT.

V is TRBV5-1 and J is TRBJ2-7; D unresolved. The V end was cut by 1 base, the J end by 2 bases, with 13 bases between. Germline CDR1 reads SGHRS; CDR2 reads YFSETQ. The CDR3 sequence is 15 residues long. The CDR3 DNA reads as TGCGCCAGCAGCTTGAGTAGTGACGGCCCCTACGAGCAGTACTTC. Its translation is CASSLSSDGPYEQYF.

This clone was detected only a few times. V usage is TRBV2 and J usage is TRBJ2-5; a weak D match, TRBD2 (6 bases). Deletions cut 7 bases from V and 5 bases from J, with 17 bases between. The CDR3 spans 14 residues. Germline V gene sequence: CDR1 SNHLY, CDR2 FYNNEI. The CDR3 DNA follows: TGTGCCAGCACAGCCCAAGCGGGCCGGGAGACCCAGTACTTC. This sequence encodes CASTAQAGRETQYF. The whole variable domain, remainder taken from reference TRBV2 and TRBJ2-5, is EPEVTQTPSHQVTQMGQEVILRCVPISNHLYFYWYRQILGQKVEFLVSFYNNEISEKSEIFDDQFSVERPDGSNFTLKIRSTKLEDSAMYFCASTAQAGRETQYFGPGTRLLVL.

This chain uses TRBV6-5 with TRBJ2-3; D possibly uses TRBD1 or TRBD2 (5 bases each). This CDR3 has 14 residues. V was cut by 2 bases and J by 11 bases, with 17 bases left in between. Germline V gives CDR1 MNHEY, CDR2 SVGAGI. The CDR3 DNA is TGTGCCAGCAGTTACGATTGGGACCACCCAATGCAGTATTTT. It specifies CASSYDWDHPMQYF.

The chain joins TRBV6-1 to TRBJ2-3; 7 bases map to TRBD2. The length of the CDR3 is 15 residues. CDR1 MNHNS and CDR2 SASEGT come from the germline V gene. J lost 0 bases, V lost 6 bases, and 6 bases had no gene match. CDR3 region: CASSERGPSTDTQYF. CDR3 bases: TGTGCCAGCAGCGAGCGGGGACCTAGCACAGATACGCAGTATTTT.

J is TRBJ2-7 and V is TRBV25-1, with D tentatively TRBD1 (5 bases). Trimming took 9 bases from V and 0 from J, leaving 15 bases between them. The germline V gene encodes CDR1 MGHDK and CDR2 SYGVNS. The CDR3 loop spans 14 amino acids. The CDR3 reads CARTRQHRSYEQYF. As DNA, the CDR3 is TGTGCCAGGACGAGACAGCACCGCTCCTACGAGCAGTACTTC.

V gene TRBV29-1 combines with J gene TRBJ2-4, with D perhaps matching TRBD2 (5 bases). Germline CDR1 reads SQVTM; CDR2 reads ANQGSEA. This CDR3 has 14 residues. Trimming took off 7 bases at V and 0 bases at J, with 13 bases between the two ends. The CDR3 DNA reads as TGCAGCGCCGCAGGACTGCTAGCCAAAAACATTCAGTACTTC. Encoded protein: CSAAGLLAKNIQYF.

This clone was detected only a few times. V and J are TRBV5-6 and TRBJ2-6, with 9 bases fitting TRBD1. The V segment lost 4 bases and the J segment 1 base; nucleotides outside the gene matches: 9. The germline V gene has CDR1 SGHDT and CDR2 YYEEEE. The CDR3 contains 18 residues. CDR3 in amino acids: CASSRLGQGPSGANVLTF. CDR3 sequence (DNA): TGTGCCAGCAGCCGGTTGGGACAGGGACCTTCTGGGGCCAACGTCCTGACTTTC.

There are a few counts of this clone. The V and J genes are TRBV29-1 and TRBJ1-2; D may be TRBD1 (5 bases). In germline, CDR1 is SQVTM, CDR2 ANQGSEA. There are 14 residues in the CDR3. Trimming pared 1 base from V and 4 bases from J, leaving 13 bases between. CDR3 amino acids: CSVEVAGLVYGYTF. The CDR3 bases are TGCAGCGTTGAAGTGGCAGGGTTGGTCTATGGCTACACCTTC.

This rearrangement joins TRBV2 to TRBJ2-5; D is possibly TRBD1 or TRBD2 (5 bases each). V was trimmed by 0 bases and J by 8 bases, leaving 10 bases between them. Germline-derived CDR1 and CDR2 are SNHLY and FYNNEI. This CDR3 has 13 residues. The CDR3 coding sequence is TGTGCCAGCAGTGAAGCCCAGGGAGCAACCCAGTACTTC. It encodes CASSEAQGATQYF.

This clone was counted a few times. The chain employs TRBV30 and TRBJ1-6; TRBD1 agrees at 9 bases. Germline V gene sequence: CDR1 GTSNPN, CDR2 SVGIG (reference sequence). Trimming cost V 6 bases and J 8 bases; bases outside gene matches: 2. The CDR3 has 12 amino acids. CDR3 coding DNA: TGTGCCTGCGGACAGGGGCATTCACCCCTCCACTTT. The encoded protein is CACGQGHSPLHF.